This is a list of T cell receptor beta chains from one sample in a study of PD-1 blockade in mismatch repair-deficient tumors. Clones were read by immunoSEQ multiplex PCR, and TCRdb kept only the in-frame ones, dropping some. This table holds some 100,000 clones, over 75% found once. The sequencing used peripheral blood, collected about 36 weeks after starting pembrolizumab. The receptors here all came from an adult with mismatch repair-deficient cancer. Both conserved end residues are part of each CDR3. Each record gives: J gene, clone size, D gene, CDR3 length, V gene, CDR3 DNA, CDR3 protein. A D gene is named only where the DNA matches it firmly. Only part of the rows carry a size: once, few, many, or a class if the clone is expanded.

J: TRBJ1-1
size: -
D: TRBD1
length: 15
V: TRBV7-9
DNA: TGTGCCAGCAGCTTTGGGGACAGTTCGAACACTGAAGCTTTCTTT
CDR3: CASSFGDSSNTEAFF

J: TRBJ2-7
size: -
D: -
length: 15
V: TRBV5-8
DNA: TGTGCCAGCAGCCCAAGACAGCTCCTCTCTAGCGAGCAGTACTTC
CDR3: CASSPRQLLSSEQYF

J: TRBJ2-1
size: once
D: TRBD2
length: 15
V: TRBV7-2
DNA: TGTGCCAGCAGCCAAGCGCCGGGACTAGTTAATGAGCAGTTCTTC
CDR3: CASSQAPGLVNEQFF

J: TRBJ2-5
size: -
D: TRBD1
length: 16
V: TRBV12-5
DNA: TGTGCTAGTGGTTTGGCCGGACAGGGGGCGGATGAGACCCAGTACTTC
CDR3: CASGLAGQGADETQYF

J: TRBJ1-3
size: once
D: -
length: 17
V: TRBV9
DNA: TGTGCCAGCAGCCCAGCCCAGGGGTTAAGCTCTGGAAACACCATATATTTT
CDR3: CASSPAQGLSSGNTIYF

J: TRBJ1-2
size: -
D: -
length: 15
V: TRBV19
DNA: TGTGCCAGTAGTATAGAGGGGGGGGCTAACTATGGCTACACCTTC
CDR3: CASSIEGGANYGYTF

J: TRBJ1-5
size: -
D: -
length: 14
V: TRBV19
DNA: TGTGCCAGTACTAGGGCAGATAGCAATCAGCCCCAGCATTTT
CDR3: CASTRADSNQPQHF

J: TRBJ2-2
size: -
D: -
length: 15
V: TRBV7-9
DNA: TGTGCCAGCAGCCCCGTCCCTATCAACACCGGGGAGCTGTTTTTT
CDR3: CASSPVPINTGELFF

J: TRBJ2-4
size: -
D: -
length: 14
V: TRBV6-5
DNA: TGTGCCAGCAGTGGAGGGACGGAACAAAACATTCAGTACTTC
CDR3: CASSGGTEQNIQYF

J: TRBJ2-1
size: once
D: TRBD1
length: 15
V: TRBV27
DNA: TGTGCCAGCAGTTTATTGAGACAGGGTGGAAATGAGCAGTTCTTC
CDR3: CASSLLRQGGNEQFF

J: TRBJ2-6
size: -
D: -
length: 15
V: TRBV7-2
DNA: TGTGCCAGCAGCCAGCAGTTCTCTGGGGCCAACGTCCTGACTTTC
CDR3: CASSQQFSGANVLTF

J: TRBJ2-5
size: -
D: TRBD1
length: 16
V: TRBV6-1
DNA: TGTGCCAGCAGTGACCCTCTATTAGACAGGGTTGAGACCCAGTACTTC
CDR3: CASSDPLLDRVETQYF

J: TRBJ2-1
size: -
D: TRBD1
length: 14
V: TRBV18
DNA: TGTGCCACCTCCGGGACAGGGTCCTACAATGAGCAGTTCTTC
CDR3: CATSGTGSYNEQFF

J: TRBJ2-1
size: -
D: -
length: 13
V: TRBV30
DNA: TGTGCCGGAGAGGGGGGCCTACACAATGAGCAGTTCTTC
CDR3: CAGEGGLHNEQFF

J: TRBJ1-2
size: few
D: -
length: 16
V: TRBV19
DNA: TGTGCCAGTAGTATGCCCCTCTCCACCCCGGACTATGGCTACACCTTC
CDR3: CASSMPLSTPDYGYTF

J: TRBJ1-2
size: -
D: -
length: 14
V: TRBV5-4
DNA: TGTGCCAGCAGCTTGCAGGGCCCTTACGGAGGCTACACCTTC
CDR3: CASSLQGPYGGYTF

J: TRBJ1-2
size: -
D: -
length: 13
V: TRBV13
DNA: TGTGCCAGCAGCCCGGGACGGCGTGATGGCTACACCTTC
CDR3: CASSPGRRDGYTF

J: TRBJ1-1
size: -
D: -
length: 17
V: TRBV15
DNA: TGTGCCACCAGCAGCAGCTTTAGGTATACGATGAACACTGAAGCTTTCTTT
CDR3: CATSSSFRYTMNTEAFF